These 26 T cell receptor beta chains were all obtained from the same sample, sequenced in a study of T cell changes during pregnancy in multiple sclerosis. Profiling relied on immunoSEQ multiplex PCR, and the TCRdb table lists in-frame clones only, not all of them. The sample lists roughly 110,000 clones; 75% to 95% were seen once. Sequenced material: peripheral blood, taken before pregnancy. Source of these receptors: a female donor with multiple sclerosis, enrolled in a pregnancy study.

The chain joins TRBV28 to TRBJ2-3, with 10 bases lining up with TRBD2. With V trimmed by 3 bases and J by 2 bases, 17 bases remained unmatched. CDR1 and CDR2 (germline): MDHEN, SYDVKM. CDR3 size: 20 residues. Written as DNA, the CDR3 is TGTGCCAGCAGTTTTACCACTTTAGCGGGAGGCCCACATTCCACAGATACGCAGTATTTT. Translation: CASSFTTLAGGPHSTDTQYF.

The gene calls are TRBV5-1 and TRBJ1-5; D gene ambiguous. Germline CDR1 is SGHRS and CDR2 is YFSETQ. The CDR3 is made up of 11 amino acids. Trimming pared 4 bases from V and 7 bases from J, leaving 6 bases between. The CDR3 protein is CASSLQQPQHF. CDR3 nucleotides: TGCGCCAGCAGCCTCCAGCAGCCCCAGCATTTT.

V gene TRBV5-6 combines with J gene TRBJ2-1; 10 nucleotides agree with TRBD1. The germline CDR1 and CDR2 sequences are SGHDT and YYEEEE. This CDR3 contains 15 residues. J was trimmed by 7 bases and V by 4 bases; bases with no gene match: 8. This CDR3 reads CASSPGTGVGNEQFF. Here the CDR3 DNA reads TGTGCCAGCAGCCCCGGGACAGGGGTAGGAAATGAGCAGTTCTTC.

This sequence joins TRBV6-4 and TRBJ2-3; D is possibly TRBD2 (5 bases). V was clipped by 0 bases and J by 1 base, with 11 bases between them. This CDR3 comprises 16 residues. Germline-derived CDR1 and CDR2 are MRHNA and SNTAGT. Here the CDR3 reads CASSDSLGSGTDTQYF. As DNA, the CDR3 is TGTGCCAGCAGTGACTCCTTGGGGAGTGGCACAGATACGCAGTATTTT.

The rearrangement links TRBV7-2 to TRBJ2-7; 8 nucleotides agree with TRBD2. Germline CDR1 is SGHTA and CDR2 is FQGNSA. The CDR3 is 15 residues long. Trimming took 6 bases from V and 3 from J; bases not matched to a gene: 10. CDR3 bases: TGTGCCAGCAGTTTTCGAGCGGGAGCAGACTACGAGCAGTACTTC. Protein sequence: CASSFRAGADYEQYF.

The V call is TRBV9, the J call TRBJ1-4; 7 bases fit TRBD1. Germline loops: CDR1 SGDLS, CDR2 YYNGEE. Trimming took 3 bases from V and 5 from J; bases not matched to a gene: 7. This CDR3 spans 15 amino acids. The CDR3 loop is CASSEGTANNEKLFF. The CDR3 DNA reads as TGTGCCAGCAGCGAGGGGACAGCTAACAATGAAAAACTGTTTTTT. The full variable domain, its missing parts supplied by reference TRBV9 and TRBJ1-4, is DSGVTQTPKHLITATGQRVTLRCSPRSGDLSVYWYQQSLDQGLQFLIQYYNGEERAKGNILERFSAQQFPDLHSELNLSSLELGDSALYFCASSEGTANNEKLFFGSGTQLSVL.

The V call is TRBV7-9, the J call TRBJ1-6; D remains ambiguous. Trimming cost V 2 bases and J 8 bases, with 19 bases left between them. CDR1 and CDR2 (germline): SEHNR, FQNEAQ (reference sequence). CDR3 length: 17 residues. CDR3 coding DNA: TGTGCCAGCAGCTTACCCTTGGTGGGGAGTTTGGATTCACCCCTCCACTTT. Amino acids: CASSLPLVGSLDSPLHF.

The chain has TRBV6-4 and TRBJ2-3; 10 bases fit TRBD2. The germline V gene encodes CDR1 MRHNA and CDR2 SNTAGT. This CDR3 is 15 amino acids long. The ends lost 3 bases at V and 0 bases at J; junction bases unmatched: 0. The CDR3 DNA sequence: TGTGCCAGCAGTGAACTAGCGGGAAGCACAGATACGCAGTATTTT. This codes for CASSELAGSTDTQYF.

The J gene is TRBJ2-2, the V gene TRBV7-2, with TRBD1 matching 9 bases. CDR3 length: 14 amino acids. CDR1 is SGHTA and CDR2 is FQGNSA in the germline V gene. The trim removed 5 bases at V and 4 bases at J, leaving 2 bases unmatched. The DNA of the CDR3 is TGTGCCAGCAGCAGGACAGGGGCCACCGGGGAGCTGTTTTTT. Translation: CASSRTGATGELFF. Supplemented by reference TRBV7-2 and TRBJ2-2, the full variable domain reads GAGVSQSPSNKVTEKGKDVELRCDPISGHTALYWYRQSLGQGLEFLIYFQGNSAPDKSGLPSDRFSAERTGGSVSTLTIQRTQQEDSAVYLCASSRTGATGELFFGEGSRLTVL.

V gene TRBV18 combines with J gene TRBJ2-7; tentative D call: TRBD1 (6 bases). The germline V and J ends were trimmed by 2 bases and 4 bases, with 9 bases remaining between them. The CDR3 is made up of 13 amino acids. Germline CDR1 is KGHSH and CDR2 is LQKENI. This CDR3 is CASSPATGYEQYF. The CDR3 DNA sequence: TGTGCCAGCTCACCAGCAACAGGGTACGAGCAGTACTTC. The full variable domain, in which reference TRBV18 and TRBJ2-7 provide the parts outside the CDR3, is NAGVMQNPRHLVRRRGQEARLRCSPMKGHSHVYWYRQLPEEGLKFMVYLQKENIIDESGMPKERFSAEFPKEGPSILRIQQVVRGDSAAYFCASSPATGYEQYFGPGTRLTVT.

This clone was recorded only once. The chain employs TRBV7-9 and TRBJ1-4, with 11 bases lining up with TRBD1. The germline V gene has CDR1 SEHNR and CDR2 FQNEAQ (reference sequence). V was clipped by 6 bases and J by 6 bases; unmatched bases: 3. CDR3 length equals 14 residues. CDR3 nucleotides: TGTGCCAGCAGGGGGGGACAGGGGGATGAAAAACTGTTTTTT. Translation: CASRGGQGDEKLFF.

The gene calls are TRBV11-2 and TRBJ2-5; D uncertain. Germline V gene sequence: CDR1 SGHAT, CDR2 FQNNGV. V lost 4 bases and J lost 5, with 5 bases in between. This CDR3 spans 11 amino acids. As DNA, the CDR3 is TGTGCCAGCAGCTCCAGGGAGACCCAGTACTTC. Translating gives CASSSRETQYF.

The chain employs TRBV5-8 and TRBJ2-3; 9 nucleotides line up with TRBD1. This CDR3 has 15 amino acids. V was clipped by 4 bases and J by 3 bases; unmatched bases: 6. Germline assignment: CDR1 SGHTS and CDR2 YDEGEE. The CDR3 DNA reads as TGTGCCAGCAGCGCCCCGGGACAGGGAACAGATACGCAGTATTTT. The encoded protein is CASSAPGQGTDTQYF.

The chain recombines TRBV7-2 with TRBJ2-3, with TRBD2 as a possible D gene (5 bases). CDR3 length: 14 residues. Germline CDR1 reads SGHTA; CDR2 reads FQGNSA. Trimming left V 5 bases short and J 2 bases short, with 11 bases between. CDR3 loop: CASSIGLITDTQYF. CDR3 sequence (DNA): TGTGCCAGCAGCATCGGACTCATCACAGATACGCAGTATTTT.

The CDR3: CASSSTGGDGEKLFF. In DNA, the CDR3 is TGTGCCAGCAGCTCGACAGGGGGCGACGGTGAAAAACTGTTTTTT. This chain uses TRBV7-9 with TRBJ1-4; the match to TRBD1 covers 10 bases. J lost 7 bases, V lost 4 bases, and 6 bases had no gene match. This CDR3 is 15 amino acids long. Germline CDR1 SEHNR, CDR2 FQNEAQ (reference sequence).

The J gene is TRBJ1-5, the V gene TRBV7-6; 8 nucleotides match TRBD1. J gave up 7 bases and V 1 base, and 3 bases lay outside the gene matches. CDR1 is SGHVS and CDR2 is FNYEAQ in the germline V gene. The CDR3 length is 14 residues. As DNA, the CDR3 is TGTGCCAGCAGCTTAGGGACAGGGTGGCAGCCCCAGCATTTT. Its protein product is CASSLGTGWQPQHF.

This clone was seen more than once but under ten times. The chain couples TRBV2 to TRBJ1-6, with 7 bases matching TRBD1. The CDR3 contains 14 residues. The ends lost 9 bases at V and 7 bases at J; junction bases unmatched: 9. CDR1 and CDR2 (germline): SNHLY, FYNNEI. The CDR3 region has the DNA TGTGCCAGTATCCGGGACAGCTACAATTCACCCCTCCACTTT. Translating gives CASIRDSYNSPLHF.

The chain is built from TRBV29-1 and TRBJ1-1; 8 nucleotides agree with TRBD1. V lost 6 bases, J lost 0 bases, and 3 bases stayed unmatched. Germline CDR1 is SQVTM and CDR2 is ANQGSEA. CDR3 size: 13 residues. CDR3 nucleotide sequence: TGCAGCGTGGGACAGGTCCTGAACACTGAAGCTTTCTTT. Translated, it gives CSVGQVLNTEAFF.

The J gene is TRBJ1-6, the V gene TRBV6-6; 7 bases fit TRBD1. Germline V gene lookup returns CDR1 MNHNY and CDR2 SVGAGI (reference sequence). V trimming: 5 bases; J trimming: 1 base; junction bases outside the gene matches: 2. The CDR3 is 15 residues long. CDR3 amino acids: CASSPTGSYNSPLHF. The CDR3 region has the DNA TGTGCCAGCAGTCCGACAGGGTCCTATAATTCACCCCTCCACTTT.

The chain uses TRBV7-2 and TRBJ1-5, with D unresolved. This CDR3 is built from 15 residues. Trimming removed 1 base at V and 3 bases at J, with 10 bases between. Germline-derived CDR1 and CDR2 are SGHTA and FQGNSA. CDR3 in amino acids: CASSLEIRFNQPQHF. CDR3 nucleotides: TGTGCCAGCAGCTTAGAGATCCGGTTCAATCAGCCCCAGCATTTT.

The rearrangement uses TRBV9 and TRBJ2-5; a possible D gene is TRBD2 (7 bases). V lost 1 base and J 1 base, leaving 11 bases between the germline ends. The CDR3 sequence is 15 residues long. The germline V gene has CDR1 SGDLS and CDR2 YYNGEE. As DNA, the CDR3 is TGTGCCAGCAGCGTATTTGGGGGGGCCCAAGAGACCCAGTACTTC. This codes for CASSVFGGAQETQYF.

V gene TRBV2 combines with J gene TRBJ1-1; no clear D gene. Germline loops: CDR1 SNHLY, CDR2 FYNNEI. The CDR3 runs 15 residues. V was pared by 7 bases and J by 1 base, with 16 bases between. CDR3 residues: CASTPGGVQNTEAFF. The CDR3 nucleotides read TGTGCCAGCACCCCCGGAGGAGTCCAGAACACTGAAGCTTTCTTT.

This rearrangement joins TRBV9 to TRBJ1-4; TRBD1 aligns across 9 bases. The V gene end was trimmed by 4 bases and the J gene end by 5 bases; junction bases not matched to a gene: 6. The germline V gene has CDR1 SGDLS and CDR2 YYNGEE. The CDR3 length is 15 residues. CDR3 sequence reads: CASSLTGGANEKLFF. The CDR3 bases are TGTGCCAGCAGCTTAACAGGGGGCGCGAATGAAAAACTGTTTTTT.

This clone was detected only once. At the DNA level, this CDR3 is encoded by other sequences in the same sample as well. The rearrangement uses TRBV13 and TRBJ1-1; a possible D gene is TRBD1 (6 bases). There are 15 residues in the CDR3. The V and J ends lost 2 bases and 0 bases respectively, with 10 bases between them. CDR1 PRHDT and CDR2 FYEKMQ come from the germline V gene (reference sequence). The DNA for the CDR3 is TGTGCCAGCAGCTTAAATGGACAGATGAACACTGAAGCTTTCTTT. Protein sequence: CASSLNGQMNTEAFF.

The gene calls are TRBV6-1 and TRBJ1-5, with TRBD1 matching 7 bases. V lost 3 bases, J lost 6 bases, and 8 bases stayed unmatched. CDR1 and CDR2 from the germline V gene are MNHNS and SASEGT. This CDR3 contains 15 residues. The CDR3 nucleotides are TGTGCCAGCAGTGAGAGAGGGGGCGCGGGTCAGCCCCAGCATTTT. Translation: CASSERGGAGQPQHF.

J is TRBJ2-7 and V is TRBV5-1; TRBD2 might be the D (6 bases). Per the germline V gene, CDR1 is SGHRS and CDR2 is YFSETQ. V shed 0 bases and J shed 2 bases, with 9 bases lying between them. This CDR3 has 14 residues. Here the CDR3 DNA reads TGCGCCAGCAGCTTGGAGCCGGGGGCCTACGAGCAGTACTTC. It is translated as CASSLEPGAYEQYF.